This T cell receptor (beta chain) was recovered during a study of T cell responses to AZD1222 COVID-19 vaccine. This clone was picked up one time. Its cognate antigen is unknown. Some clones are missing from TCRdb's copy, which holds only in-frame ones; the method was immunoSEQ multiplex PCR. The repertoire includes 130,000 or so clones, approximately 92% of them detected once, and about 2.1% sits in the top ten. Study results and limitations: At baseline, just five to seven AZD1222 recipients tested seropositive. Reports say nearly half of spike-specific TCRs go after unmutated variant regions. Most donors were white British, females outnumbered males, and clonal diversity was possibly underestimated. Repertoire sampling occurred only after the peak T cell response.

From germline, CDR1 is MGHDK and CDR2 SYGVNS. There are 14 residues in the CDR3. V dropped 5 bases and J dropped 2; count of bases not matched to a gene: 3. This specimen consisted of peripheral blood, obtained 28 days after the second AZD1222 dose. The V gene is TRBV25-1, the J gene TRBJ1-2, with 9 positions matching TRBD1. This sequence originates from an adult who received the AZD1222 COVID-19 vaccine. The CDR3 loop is CASSSTGGNYGYTF. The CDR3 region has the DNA TGTGCCAGCAGTTCTACAGGGGGCAACTATGGCTACACCTTC.